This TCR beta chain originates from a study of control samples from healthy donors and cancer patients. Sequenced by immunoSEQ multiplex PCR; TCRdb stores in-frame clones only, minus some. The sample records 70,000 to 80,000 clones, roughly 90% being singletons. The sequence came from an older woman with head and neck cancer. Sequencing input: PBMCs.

The CDR3 spells CASSRTRDRAETQYF. The CDR3 nucleotides are TGCGCCAGCAGCCGGACCAGGGACAGGGCAGAGACCCAGTACTTC. The V call is TRBV4-3, the J call TRBJ2-5, with 9 bases matching TRBD1. CDR1 is LGHNA and CDR2 is YSLEER in the germline V gene. V lost 4 bases, J lost 4 bases, and 7 bases stayed unmatched. CDR3 size: 15 residues.